This TCR beta chain was captured by sequencing in a study of T cell repertoires in cytomegalovirus infection. Turning to this clonotype: The antigen remains undetermined.

Germline V lookup: CDR1 DFQATT, CDR2 SNEGSKA (reference sequence). The CDR3 has 13 residues. V gave up 3 bases and J gave up 6 bases, with 14 bases separating them. TCRdb independently ran MiXCR on the reads; one entry per CDR3 protein. The sample lists 300,000 to 400,000 distinct CDR3 sequences, roughly 25% occurring once. The clonotype was recovered from a human donor in good health (CMV status not recorded). Some clones in this sample may be carry-over from other donors' samples. The rearrangement links TRBV20-1 to TRBJ1-1; D remains ambiguous. Sequencing used cultured PBMCs, obtained from culture after CMV antigen stimulation. The CDR3 here is CSASWAGEAEAFF. The CDR3 DNA reads as TGCAGTGCTAGTTGGGCAGGAGAAGCTGAAGCTTTCTTT.